This TCR beta chain was obtained from a study of T-cell reconstitution after alpha-beta-depleted transplantation in children. Study-wide results and caveats: At around two months after transplant, the alpha-beta T cells were reportedly derived from several hundred expanded clones that came from non-depleted graft cells.

With 8 bases clipped from V and 3 bases from J, the junction kept 9 bases outside the gene matches. CDR3 length: 15 amino acids. The TCRbeta library incorporated unique molecular identifiers. TCRdb passed the PCR reads through MiXCR, listing each CDR3 protein once. The table lists 300,000 to 400,000 distinct CDR3 sequences, 15% to 20% of them singletons. Worth noting for this clonotype: Its specificity is unknown.

This sample comprised PBMCs, mostly from graft donor cells, obtained 360 days after TCRalphabeta/CD19-depleted stem cell transplant. The chain combines TRBV12-3 or TRBV12-4 with TRBJ2-2; 7 positions agree with TRBD2. This TCR came from a male patient between 2 and 15 years old who had a stem cell transplant for acute lymphoblastic leukemia, so the T cells may come from the graft donor. CDR3 coding DNA: TGTGCCAGCTGTAGAAGCGGGGAATACACCGGGGAGCTGTTTTTT. Translation: CASCRSGEYTGELFF.